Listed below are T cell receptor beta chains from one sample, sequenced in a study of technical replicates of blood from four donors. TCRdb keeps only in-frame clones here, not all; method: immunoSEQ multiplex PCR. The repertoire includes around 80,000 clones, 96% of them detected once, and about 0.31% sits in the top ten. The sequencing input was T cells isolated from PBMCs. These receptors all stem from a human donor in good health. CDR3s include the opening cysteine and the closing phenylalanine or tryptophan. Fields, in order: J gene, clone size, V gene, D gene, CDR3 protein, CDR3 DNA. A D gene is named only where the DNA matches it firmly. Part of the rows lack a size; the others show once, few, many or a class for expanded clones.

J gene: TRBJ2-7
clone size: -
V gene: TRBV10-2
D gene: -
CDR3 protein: CASSEDTLGYF
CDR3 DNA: TGCGCCAGCAGTGAGGACACCTTAGGCTACTTC

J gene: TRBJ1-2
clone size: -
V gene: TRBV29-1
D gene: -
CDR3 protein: CSGETEWYGYTF
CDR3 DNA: TGCAGCGGTGAAACAGAGTGGTATGGCTACACCTTC

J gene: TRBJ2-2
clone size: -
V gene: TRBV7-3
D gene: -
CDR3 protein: CASSPGLFSGELFF
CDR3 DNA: TGTGCCAGCAGTCCAGGCTTGTTTTCCGGGGAGCTGTTTTTT

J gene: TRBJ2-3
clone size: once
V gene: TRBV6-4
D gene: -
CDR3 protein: CASSDSGTFPVDTQYF
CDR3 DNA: TGTGCCAGCAGTGACTCTGGGACTTTCCCGGTGGATACGCAGTATTTT

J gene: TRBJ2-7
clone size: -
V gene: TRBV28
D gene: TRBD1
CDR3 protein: CASSLPGTGGYEQYF
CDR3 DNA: TGTGCCAGCAGTTTACCGGGGACAGGGGGCTACGAGCAGTACTTC

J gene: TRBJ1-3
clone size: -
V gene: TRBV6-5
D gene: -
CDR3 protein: CASSYAPRGNTIYF
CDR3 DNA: TGTGCCAGCAGTTACGCTCCCCGGGGAAACACCATATATTTT

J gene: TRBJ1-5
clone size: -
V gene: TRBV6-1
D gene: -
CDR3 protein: CASSALLGLSGKQPQHF
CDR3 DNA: TGTGCCAGCAGTGCCCTTCTGGGACTTTCAGGCAAACAGCCCCAGCATTTT

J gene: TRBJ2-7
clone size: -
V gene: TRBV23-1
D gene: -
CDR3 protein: CASSHYDRIYEQYF
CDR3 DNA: TGCGCCAGCAGTCACTATGACAGGATCTACGAGCAGTACTTC

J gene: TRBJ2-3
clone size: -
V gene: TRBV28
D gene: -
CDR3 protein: CASSSRLSTDTQYF
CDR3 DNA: TGTGCCAGCAGTTCCCGACTAAGCACAGATACGCAGTATTTT

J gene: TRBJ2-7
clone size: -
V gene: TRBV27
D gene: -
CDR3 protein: CASSSTYEQYF
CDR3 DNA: TGTGCCAGCAGTTCAACCTACGAGCAGTACTTC

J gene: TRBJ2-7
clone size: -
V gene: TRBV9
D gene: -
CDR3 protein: CASSVEGPGAHEQYF
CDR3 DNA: TGTGCCAGCAGCGTAGAAGGGCCAGGGGCCCACGAGCAGTACTTC